The 6 T cell receptor beta chains below come from one sample, sequenced in a study of long-term antiretroviral therapy in people with HIV. Samples were assayed with immunoSEQ v3.0 at survey level. The assay was immunoSEQ multiplex PCR, and TCRdb's table has in-frame clones only and misses some. The table shows about 33,000 clones, with 65% to 80% occurring only once. The sequenced sample was unsorted PBMCs, obtained 2 years after starting antiretroviral therapy. The origin of the receptors is a woman aged 45-65 years with HIV.

J is TRBJ2-1 and V is TRBV6-1; TRBD2 matches at 8 bases. The germline V gene encodes CDR1 MNHNS and CDR2 SASEGT. Losses at the gene ends were 6 bases for V and 3 bases for J; bases not matched to a gene: 4. The CDR3 totals 14 residues. The CDR3 spells CASSGGAVYNEQFF. The CDR3 bases are TGTGCCAGCAGCGGGGGGGCAGTCTACAATGAGCAGTTCTTC.

The chain recombines TRBV30 with TRBJ1-3; D might be TRBD1 (6 bases). The V end was cut by 3 bases, the J end by 0 bases, with 12 bases between. The CDR3 is 15 residues long. Germline V lookup: CDR1 GTSNPN, CDR2 SVGIG (reference sequence). CDR3 nucleotides: TGTGCCTGGAGCTTAACGGGACACTCTGGAAACACCATATATTTT. Its translation is CAWSLTGHSGNTIYF.

The rearrangement joins TRBV4-1 to TRBJ2-5; D is tentatively TRBD1 or TRBD2 (6 bases each). Germline V gives CDR1 MGHRA, CDR2 YSYEKL. This CDR3 comprises 13 residues. V lost 6 bases to trimming and J lost 6 bases, with 14 bases between them. The CDR3 here is CASRREGGQTQYF. The CDR3 DNA reads TGCGCCAGCAGACGAGAGGGGGGCCAGACCCAGTACTTC.

The genes are TRBV27 and TRBJ2-1, with 11 bases aligning to TRBD2. Trimming cost V 5 bases and J 0 bases; bases outside gene matches: 12. CDR3 length: 19 amino acids. The V gene's germline CDR1 is MNHEY and CDR2 SMNVEV (reference sequence). The CDR3 sequence is CASSPSGTSGRSSYNEQFF. In DNA form, the CDR3 reads TGTGCCAGCAGTCCCTCCGGGACTAGCGGCCGGAGCTCCTACAATGAGCAGTTCTTC.

In this sample, this clone is medium-sized (0.01 to 0.1%). J is TRBJ1-2 and V is TRBV5-1; D is possibly TRBD1 (5 bases). CDR1 and CDR2 from the germline V gene are SGHRS and YFSETQ. The length of the CDR3 is 14 residues. Between the trimmed V and J ends, which lost 0 bases and 8 bases, there was a span of 14 bases. The CDR3 bases are TGCGCCAGCAGCTTGGACAGGACTCTCGGGGGCTACACCTTC. Protein: CASSLDRTLGGYTF.

The V gene is TRBV5-4, the J gene TRBJ2-3; 7 positions match TRBD1. The CDR3 consists of 13 residues. V gave up 5 bases and J gave up 4 bases; unmatched junction bases: 4. Germline V gene sequence: CDR1 SGHNT, CDR2 YYREEE (reference sequence). In nucleotides, the CDR3 is TGTGCCAGCAGACAGGGGAAGGCAGATACGCAGTATTTT. This codes for CASRQGKADTQYF.